This TCR beta chain came from a study of blood T cell repertoires in COVID-19. Produced via immunoSEQ multiplex PCR; TCRdb's table is partial and in-frame only. This table holds 150,000 to 200,000 clones, about nine tenths found once. This clone has more than one count but fewer than ten. Germline V gives CDR1 SEHNR, CDR2 FQNEAQ (reference sequence). Trimming pared 4 bases from V and 3 bases from J, leaving 13 bases between. The CDR3 loop spans 14 amino acids. Enrolled through a virtual design, the participants were between about 18 and 89 years of age and came from under 30 US areas. The sample consisted of PBMCs or T cells enriched from blood (not recorded which). The rearrangement uses TRBV7-9 and TRBJ2-7; no clear D. The receptor was derived from a woman aged 18 to 35 who had recovered from COVID-19. CDR3 sequence: CASSSTSDFYEQYF. The DNA for the CDR3 is TGTGCCAGCAGCTCAACGTCAGACTTCTACGAGCAGTACTTC.